This T cell receptor (beta chain) was documented in a study of identical twins. Study-level results: Fewer insertions were carried by abundant cord blood beta clonotypes, but none was seen in memory repertoires. A partial confounding effect on zero-insertion analyses could come from invariant MAIT and iNKT cells.

This CDR3 spans 13 amino acids. Germline values: CDR1 LNHNV, CDR2 YYDKDF (reference sequence). V was cut by 5 bases and J by 4 bases, with 11 bases left in between. A remark on this clonotype: Its antigen is unidentified.

A universal primer site was incorporated via template switching, and the cDNA contained unique molecular identifiers. Each CDR3 protein gets one entry after TCRdb re-called the 5' RACE reads with MiXCR. Among approximately 220,000 distinct CDR3 sequences, roughly a tenth were seen once, and the ten largest hold 4% to 6%. The sample taken for sequencing was memory (CD45RO+) T cells sorted from blood. This receptor was obtained from a woman between 18 and 29 years old in good health. V gene TRBV15 combines with J gene TRBJ2-5; tentatively, D is TRBD1 (6 bases). CDR3 DNA: TGTGCCACCAGCCCTAGAGGGGGAGAGACCCAGTACTTC. It yields the protein CATSPRGGETQYF. Filled out from reference TRBV15 and TRBJ2-5, the complete variable domain reads DAMVIQNPRYQVTQFGKPVTLSCSQTLNHNVMYWYQQKSSQAPKLLFHYYDKDFNNEADTPDNFQSRRPNTSFCFLDIRSPGLGDTAMYLCATSPRGGETQYFGPGTRLLVL.